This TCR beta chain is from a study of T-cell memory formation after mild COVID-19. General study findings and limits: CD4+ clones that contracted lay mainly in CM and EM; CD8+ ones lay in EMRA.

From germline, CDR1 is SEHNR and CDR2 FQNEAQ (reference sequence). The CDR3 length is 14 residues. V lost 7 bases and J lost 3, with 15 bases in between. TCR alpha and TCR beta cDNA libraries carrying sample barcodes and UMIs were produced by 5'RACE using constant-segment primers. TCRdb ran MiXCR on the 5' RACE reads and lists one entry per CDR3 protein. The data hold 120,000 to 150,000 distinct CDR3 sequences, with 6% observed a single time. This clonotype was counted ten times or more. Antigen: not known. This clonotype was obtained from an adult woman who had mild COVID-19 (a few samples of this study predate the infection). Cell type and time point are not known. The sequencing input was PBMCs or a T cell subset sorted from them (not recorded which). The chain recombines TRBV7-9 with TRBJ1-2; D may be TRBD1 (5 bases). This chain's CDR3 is CASTRAGTDYGYTF. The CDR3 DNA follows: TGTGCCAGCACCCGGGCAGGGACGGACTATGGCTACACCTTC.